This T cell receptor (beta chain) was captured in a study of OX40 agonist ivuxolimab in advanced cancers. Across the whole study: A history of anti-PD-1, anti-PD-L1 or anti-CTLA-4 therapy was acceptable, and 40% to 45% had some.

Some clones are missing from TCRdb's copy, which holds only in-frame ones; the method was immunoSEQ multiplex PCR. The sample lists about 86,000 clones, roughly 89% occurring once. The J segment lost 4 bases and the V segment lost 4 bases, leaving 3 bases of the junction unmatched. Germline values: CDR1 LNHDA, CDR2 SQIVND (reference sequence). CDR3 length: 15 residues. Of note for this clone: Its target is not known.

Notes on the study in general: Which antigen the expanded peripheral T cells recognized is unknown.

V and J are TRBV19 and TRBJ2-6; 8 bases match TRBD1. The sequence was obtained from an adult with an advanced solid tumor such as melanoma, head and neck, liver or kidney cancer. This material consisted of CD4+ or CD8+ T cells sorted from blood, taken in a trial of the OX40 agonist ivuxolimab. The DNA of the CDR3 is TGTGCCAGTAGTAGGACAGGGTTCGGGGCCAACGTCCTGACTTTC. It specifies CASSRTGFGANVLTF.